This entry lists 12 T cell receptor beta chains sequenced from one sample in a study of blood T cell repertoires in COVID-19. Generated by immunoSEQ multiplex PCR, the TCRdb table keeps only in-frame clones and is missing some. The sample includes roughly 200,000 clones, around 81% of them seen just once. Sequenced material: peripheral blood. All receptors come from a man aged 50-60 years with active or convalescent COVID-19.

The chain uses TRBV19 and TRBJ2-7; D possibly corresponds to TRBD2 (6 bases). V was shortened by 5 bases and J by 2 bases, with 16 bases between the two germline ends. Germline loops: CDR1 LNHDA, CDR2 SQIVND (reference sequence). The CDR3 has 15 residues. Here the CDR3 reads CASSGALRGAYEQYF. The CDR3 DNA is TGTGCCAGTAGTGGGGCTTTGCGGGGAGCCTACGAGCAGTACTTC.

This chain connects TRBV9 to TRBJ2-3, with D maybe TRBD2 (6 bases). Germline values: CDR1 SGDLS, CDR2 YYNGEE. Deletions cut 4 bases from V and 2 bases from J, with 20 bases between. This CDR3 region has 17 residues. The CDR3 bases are TGTGCCAGCAGCCCCACCCTCGGGACTCCTAACACAGATACGCAGTATTTT. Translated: CASSPTLGTPNTDTQYF. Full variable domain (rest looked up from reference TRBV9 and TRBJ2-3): DSGVTQTPKHLITATGQRVTLRCSPRSGDLSVYWYQQSLDQGLQFLIQYYNGEERAKGNILERFSAQQFPDLHSELNLSSLELGDSALYFCASSPTLGTPNTDTQYFGPGTRLTVL.

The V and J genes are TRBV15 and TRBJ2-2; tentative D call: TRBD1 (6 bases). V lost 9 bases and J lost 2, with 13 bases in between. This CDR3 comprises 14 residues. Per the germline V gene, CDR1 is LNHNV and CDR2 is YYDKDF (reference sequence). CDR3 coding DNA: TGTGCCACTGGTCCAGGGGCTAACACCGGGGAGCTGTTTTTT. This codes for CATGPGANTGELFF.

The CDR3 here is CASSHGGFSYNEQFF. CDR3 bases: TGTGCCAGCAGCCATGGCGGGTTCTCCTACAATGAGCAGTTCTTC. V usage is TRBV3-1 (or the pseudogene TRBV3-2) and J usage is TRBJ2-1; a weak D match, TRBD2 (5 bases). The germline CDR1 and CDR2 sequences are LGHDT and YNNKEL (reference sequence). This CDR3 spans 15 amino acids. V shed 3 bases and J shed 0 bases, with 9 bases lying between them.

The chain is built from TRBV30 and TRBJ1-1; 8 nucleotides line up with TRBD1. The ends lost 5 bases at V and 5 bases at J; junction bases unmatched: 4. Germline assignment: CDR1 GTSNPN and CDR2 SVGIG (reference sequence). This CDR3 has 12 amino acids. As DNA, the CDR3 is TGTGCCTGGGGAACAGGGGGGACTGAAGCTTTCTTT. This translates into CAWGTGGTEAFF.

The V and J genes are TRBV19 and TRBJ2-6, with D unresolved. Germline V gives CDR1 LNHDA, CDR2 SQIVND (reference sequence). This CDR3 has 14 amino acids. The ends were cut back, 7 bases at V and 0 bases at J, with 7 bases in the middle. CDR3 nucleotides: TGTGCCAGTAAATCGGGCTCTGGGGCCAACGTCCTGACTTTC. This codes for CASKSGSGANVLTF. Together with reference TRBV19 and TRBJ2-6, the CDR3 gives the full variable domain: DGGITQSPKYLFRKEGQNVTLSCEQNLNHDAMYWYRQDPGQGLRLIYYSQIVNDFQKGDIAEGYSVSREKKESFPLTVTSAQKNPTAFYLCASKSGSGANVLTFGAGSRLTVL.

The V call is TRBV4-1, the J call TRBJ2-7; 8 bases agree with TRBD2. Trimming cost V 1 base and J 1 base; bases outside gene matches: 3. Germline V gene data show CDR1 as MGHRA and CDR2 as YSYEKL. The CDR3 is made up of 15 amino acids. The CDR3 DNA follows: TGCGCCAGCAGCCAAGGACTAGCGAGTTCCTACGAGCAGTACTTC. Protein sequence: CASSQGLASSYEQYF.

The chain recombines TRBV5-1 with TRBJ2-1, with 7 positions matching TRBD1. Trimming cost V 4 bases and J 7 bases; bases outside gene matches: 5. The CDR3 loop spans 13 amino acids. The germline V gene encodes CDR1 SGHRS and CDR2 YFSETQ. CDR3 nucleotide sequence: TGCGCCAGCAGCGGACTCAGGGGGAATGAGCAGTTCTTC. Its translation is CASSGLRGNEQFF.

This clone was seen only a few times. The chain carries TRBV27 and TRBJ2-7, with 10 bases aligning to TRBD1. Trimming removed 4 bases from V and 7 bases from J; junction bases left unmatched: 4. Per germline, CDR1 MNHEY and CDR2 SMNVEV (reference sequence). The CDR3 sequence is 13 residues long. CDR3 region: CASSYDRGREQYF. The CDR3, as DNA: TGTGCCAGCAGTTACGACAGGGGGCGAGAGCAGTACTTC.

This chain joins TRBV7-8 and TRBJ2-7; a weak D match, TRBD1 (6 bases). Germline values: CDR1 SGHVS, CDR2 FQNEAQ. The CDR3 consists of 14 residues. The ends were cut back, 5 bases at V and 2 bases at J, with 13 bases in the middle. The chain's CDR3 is CASSPGTSTYEQYF. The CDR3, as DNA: TGTGCCAGCAGCCCCGGGACATCTACCTACGAGCAGTACTTC.

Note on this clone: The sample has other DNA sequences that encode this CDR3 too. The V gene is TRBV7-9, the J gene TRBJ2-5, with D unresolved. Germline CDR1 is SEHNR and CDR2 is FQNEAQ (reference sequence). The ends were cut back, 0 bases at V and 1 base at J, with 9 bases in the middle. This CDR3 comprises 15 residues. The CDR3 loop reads CASSLALGGQETQYF. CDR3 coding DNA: TGTGCCAGCAGCTTAGCCCTAGGCGGCCAAGAGACCCAGTACTTC.

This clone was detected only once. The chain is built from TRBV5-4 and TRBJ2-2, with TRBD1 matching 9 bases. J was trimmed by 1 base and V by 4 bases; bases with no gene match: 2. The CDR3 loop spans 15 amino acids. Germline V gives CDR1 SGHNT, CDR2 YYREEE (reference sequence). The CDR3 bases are TGTGCCAGCAGCCAGGGACAGGGGAACACCGGGGAGCTGTTTTTT. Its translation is CASSQGQGNTGELFF.